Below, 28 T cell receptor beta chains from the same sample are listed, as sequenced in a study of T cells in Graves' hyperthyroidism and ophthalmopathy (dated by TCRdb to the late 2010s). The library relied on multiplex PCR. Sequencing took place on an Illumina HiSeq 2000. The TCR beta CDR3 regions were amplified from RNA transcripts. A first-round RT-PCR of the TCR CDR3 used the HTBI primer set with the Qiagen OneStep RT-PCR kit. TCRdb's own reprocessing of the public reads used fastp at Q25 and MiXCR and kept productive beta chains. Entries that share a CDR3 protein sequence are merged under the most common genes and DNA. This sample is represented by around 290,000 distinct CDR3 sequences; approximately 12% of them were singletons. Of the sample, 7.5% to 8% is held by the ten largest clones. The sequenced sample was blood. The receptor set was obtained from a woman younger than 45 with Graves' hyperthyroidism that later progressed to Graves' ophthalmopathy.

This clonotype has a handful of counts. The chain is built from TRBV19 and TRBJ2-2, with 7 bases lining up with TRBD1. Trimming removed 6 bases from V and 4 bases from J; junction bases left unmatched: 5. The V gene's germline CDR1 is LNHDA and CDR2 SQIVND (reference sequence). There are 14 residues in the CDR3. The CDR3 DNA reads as TGTGCCAGTAGCCGACAGGGAAGCACCGGGGAGCTGTTTTTT. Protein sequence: CASSRQGSTGELFF.

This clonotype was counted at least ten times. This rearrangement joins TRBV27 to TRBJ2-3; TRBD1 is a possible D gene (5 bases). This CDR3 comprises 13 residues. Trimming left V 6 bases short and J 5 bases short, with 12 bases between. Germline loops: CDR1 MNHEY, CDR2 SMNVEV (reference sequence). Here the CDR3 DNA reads TGTGCCAGCAGACAGACCCAGGGAGATACGCAGTATTTT. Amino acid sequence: CASRQTQGDTQYF.

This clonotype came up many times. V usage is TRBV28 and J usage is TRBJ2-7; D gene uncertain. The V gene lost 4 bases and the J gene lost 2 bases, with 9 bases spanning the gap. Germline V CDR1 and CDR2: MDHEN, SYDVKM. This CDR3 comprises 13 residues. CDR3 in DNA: TGTGCCAGCAGTTCGAACTATGCCTACGAGCAGTACTTC. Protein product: CASSSNYAYEQYF.

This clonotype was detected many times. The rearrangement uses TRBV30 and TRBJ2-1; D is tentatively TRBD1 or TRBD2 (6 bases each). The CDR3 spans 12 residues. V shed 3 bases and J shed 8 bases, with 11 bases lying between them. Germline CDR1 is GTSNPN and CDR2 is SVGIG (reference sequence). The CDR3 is CAWSLEGDEQFF. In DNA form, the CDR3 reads TGTGCCTGGAGCCTGGAGGGGGATGAGCAGTTCTTC.

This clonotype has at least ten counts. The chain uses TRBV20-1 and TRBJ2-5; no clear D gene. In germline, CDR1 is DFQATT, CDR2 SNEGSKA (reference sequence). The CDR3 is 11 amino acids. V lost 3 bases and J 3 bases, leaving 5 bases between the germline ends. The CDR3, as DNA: TGCAGTGCTAGTGGGGAAGAGACCCAGTACTTC. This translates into CSASGEETQYF.

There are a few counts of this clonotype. The CDR3 DNA reads TGCGCCAGCAGCCAGGACCCGGGACTAGCGGATCAGTACTTC. The encoded protein is CASSQDPGLADQYF. This chain uses TRBV4-3 with TRBJ2-4; 11 nucleotides line up with TRBD2. This CDR3 has 14 residues. The J segment lost 12 bases and the V segment lost 3 bases, leaving 7 bases of the junction unmatched. Germline lookup yields CDR1 LGHNA and CDR2 YSLEER.

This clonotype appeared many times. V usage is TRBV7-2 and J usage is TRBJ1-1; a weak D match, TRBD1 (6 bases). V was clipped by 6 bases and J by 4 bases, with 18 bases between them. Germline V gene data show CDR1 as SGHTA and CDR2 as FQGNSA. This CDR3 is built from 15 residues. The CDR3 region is CASSFPGVLGTEAFF. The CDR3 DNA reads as TGTGCCAGCAGTTTTCCAGGGGTCCTGGGCACTGAAGCTTTCTTT.

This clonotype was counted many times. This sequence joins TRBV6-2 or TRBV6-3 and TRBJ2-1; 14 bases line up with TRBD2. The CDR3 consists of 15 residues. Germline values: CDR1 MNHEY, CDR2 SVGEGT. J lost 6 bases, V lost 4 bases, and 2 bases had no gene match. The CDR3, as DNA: TGTGCCAGCAGTTCTGGGACTAGCGGGAGCAATGAGCAGTTCTTC. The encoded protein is CASSSGTSGSNEQFF.

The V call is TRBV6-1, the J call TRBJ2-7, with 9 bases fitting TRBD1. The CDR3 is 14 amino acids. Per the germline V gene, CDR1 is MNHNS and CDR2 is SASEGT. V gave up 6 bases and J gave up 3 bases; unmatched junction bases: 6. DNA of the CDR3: TGTGCCAGCAGCCGAACAGGGGGCATCTACGAGCAGTACTTC. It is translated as CASSRTGGIYEQYF.

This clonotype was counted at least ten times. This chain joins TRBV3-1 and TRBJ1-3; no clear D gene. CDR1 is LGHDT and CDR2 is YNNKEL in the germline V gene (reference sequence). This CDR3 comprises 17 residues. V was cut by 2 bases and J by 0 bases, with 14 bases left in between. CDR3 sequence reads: CASSQNAGRSSGNTIYF. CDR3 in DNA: TGTGCCAGCAGCCAAAATGCCGGCCGGAGCTCTGGAAACACCATATATTTT.

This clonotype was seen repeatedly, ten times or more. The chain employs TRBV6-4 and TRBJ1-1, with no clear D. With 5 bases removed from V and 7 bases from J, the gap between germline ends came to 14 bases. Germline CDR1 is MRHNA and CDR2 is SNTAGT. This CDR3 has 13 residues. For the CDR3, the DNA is TGTGCCAGCAGTCGGGAGGAAGCGGGTGAAGCTTTCTTT. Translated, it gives CASSREEAGEAFF.

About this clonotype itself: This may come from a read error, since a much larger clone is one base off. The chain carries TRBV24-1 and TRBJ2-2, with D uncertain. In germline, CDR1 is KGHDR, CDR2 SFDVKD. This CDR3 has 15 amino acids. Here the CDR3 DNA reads TGTGGCACCATGTCTGCTCCCCCCGGGACCGGGGAGCTGTTTTTT. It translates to CGTMSAPPGTGELFF.

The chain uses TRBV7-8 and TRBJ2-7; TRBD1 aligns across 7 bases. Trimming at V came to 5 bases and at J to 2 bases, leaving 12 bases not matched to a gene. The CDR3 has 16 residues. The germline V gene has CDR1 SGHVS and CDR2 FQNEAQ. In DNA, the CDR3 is TGTGCCAGCAGCATTCCACCCGGGACAGAGACCTACGAGCAGTACTTC. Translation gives CASSIPPGTETYEQYF. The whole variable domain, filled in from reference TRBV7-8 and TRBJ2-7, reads GAGVSQSPRYKVAKRGQDVALRCDPISGHVSLFWYQQALGQGPEFLTYFQNEAQLDKSGLPSDRFFAERPEGSVSTLKIQRTQQEDSAVYLCASSIPPGTETYEQYFGPGTRLTVT.

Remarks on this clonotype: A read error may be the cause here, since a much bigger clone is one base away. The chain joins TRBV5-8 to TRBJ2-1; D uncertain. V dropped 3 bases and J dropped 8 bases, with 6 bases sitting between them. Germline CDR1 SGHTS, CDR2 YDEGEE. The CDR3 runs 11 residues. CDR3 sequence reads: CASSWADEQFF. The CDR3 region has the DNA TGTGCCAGCAGCTGGGCGGATGAGCAGTTCTTC.

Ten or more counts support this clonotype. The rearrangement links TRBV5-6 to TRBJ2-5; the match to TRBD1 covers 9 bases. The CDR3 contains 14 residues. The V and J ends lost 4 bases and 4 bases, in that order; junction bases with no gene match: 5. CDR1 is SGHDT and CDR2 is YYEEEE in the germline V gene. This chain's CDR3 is CASSEGQGRETQYF. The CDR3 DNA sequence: TGTGCCAGCAGCGAAGGACAGGGGAGAGAGACCCAGTACTTC.

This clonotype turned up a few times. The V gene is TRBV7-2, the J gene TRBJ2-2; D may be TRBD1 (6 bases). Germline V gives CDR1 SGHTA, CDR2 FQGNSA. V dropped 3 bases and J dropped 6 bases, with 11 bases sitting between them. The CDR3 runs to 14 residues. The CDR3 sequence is CASSFPGTPGELFF. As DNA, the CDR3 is TGTGCCAGCAGCTTCCCTGGGACACCCGGGGAGCTGTTTTTT.

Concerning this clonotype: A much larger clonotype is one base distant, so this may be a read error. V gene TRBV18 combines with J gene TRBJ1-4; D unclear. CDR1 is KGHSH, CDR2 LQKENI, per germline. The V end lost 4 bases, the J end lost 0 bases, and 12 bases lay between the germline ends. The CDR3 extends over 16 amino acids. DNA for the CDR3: TGTGCCAGCTCACAGATCCCAAGGGCAACTAATGAAAAACTGTTTTTT. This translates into CASSQIPRATNEKLFF.

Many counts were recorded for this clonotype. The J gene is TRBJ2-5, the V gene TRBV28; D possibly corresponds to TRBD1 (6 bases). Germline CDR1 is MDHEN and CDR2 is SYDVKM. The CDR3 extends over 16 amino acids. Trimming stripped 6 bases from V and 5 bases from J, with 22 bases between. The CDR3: CASSSPGTQGSETQYF. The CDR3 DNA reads TGTGCCAGCAGCTCACCCGGCACACAGGGTTCGGAGACCCAGTACTTC. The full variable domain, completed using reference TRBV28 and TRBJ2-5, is DVKVTQSSRYLVKRTGEKVFLECVQDMDHENMFWYRQDPGLGLRLIYFSYDVKMKEKGDIPEGYSVSREKKERFSLILESASTNQTSMYLCASSSPGTQGSETQYFGPGTRLLVL.

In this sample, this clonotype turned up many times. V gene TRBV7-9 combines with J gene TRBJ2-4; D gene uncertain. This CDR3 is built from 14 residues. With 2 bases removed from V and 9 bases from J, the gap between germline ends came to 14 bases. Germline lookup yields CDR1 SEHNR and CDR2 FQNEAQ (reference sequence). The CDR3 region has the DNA TGTGCCAGCAGCTTAAGTTCTGGGTCGGGCATTCAGTACTTC. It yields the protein CASSLSSGSGIQYF.

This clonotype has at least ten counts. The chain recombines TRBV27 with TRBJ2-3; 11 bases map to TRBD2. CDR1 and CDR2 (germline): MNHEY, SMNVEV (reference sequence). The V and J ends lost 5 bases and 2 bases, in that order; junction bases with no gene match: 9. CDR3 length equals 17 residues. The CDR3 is CASSGPGTSGPTDTQYF. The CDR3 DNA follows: TGTGCCAGCAGTGGGCCCGGGACTAGCGGCCCCACAGATACGCAGTATTTT.

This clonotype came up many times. The DNA for the CDR3 is TGTGCCAGCAGCCCACAGGGTCCAGAGACCCAGTACTTC. Protein: CASSPQGPETQYF. The chain employs TRBV5-5 and TRBJ2-5; a possible D gene is TRBD1 (6 bases). CDR3 length: 13 amino acids. Trimming stripped 4 bases from V and 4 bases from J, with 11 bases between. Germline assignment: CDR1 SGHKS and CDR2 YYEKEE (reference sequence).

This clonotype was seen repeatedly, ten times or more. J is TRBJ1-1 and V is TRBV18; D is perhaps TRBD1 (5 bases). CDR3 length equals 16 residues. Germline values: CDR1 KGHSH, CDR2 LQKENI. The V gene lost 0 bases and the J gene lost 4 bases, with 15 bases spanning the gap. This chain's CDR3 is CASSPPVGGTGTEAFF. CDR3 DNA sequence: TGTGCCAGCTCACCACCGGTCGGTGGAACAGGCACTGAAGCTTTCTTT.

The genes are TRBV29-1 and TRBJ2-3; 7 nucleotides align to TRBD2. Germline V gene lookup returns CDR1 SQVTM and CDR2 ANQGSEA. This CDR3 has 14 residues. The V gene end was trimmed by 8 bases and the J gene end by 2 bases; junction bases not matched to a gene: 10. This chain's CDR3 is CSHGGGLNTDTQYF. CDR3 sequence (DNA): TGCAGCCATGGGGGGGGACTCAACACAGATACGCAGTATTTT.

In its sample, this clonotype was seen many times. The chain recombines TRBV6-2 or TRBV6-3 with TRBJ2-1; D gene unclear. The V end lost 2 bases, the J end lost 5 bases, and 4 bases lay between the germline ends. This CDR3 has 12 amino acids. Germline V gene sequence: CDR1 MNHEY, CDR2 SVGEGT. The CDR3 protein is CASSYINNEQFF. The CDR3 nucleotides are TGTGCCAGCAGTTACATCAACAATGAGCAGTTCTTC.

CDR3 sequence (DNA): TGCAGTGCTAGAGATGCAACAGGGGCGAACACTGAAGCTTTCTTT. This gives the protein CSARDATGANTEAFF. The J gene is TRBJ1-1, the V gene TRBV20-1; 7 nucleotides align to TRBD1. Per the germline V gene, CDR1 is DFQATT and CDR2 is SNEGSKA (reference sequence). V lost 0 bases to trimming and J lost 1 base; unmatched junction nucleotides: 5. CDR3 size: 15 residues.

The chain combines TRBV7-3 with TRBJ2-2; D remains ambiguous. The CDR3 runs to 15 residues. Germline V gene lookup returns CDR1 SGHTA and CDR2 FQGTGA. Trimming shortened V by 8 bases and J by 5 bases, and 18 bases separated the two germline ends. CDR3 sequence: CASGADLAGTGELFF. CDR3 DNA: TGTGCCAGCGGCGCGGATTTAGCTGGTACCGGGGAGCTGTTTTTT.

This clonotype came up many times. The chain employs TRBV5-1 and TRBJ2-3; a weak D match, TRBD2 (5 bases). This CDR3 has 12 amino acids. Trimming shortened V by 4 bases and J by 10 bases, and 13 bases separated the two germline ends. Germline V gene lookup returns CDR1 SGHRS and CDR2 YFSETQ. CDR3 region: CASSMDSEAQYF. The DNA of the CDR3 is TGCGCCAGCAGCATGGATAGCGAGGCGCAGTATTTT.

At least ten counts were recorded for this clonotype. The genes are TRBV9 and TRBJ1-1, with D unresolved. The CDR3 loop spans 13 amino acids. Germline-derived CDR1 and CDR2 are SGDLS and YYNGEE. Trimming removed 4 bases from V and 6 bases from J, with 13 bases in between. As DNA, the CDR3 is TGTGCCAGCAGCTCCCTGGACGGGGCTGAAGCTTTCTTT. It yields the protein CASSSLDGAEAFF.